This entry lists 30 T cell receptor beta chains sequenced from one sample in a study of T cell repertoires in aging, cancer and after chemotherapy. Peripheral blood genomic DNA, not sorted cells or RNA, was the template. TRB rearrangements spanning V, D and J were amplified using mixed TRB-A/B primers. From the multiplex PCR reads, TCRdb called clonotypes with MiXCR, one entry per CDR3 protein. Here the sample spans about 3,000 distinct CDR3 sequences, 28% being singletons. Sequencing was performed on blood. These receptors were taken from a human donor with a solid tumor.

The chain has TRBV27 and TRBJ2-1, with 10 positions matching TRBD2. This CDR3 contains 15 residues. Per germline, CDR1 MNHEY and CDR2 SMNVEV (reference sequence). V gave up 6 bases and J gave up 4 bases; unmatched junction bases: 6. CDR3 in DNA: TGTGCCAGCAGCAAAACACTAGCGGGGTACAATGAGCAGTTCTTC. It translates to CASSKTLAGYNEQFF.

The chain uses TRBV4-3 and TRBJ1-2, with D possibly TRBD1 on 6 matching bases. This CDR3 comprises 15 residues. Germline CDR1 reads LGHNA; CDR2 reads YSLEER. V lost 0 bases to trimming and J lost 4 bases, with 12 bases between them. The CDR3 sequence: CASSQDTGRGYGYTF. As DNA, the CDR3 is TGCGCCAGCAGCCAAGACACCGGCAGGGGCTATGGCTACACCTTC.

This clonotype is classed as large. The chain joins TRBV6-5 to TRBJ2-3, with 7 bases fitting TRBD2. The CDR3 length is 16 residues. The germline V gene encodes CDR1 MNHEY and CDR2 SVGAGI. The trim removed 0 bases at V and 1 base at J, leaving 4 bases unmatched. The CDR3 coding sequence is TGTGCCAGCAGTTACTCGGGTCTAGCGGGCACAGATACGCAGTATTTT. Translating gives CASSYSGLAGTDTQYF.

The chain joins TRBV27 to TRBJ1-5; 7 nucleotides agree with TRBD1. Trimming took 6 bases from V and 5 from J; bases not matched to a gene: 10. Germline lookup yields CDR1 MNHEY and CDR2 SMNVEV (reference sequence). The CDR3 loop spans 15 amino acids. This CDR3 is CASSPTNRGHQPQHF. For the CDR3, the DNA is TGTGCCAGCAGCCCAACAAACAGGGGCCATCAGCCCCAGCATTTT.

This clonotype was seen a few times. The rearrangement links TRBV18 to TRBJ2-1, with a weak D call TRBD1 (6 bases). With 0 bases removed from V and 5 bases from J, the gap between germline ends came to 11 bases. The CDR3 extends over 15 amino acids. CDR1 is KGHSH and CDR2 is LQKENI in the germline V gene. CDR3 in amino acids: CASSPPSGANNEQFF. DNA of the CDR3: TGTGCCAGCTCACCACCGTCAGGGGCGAACAATGAGCAGTTCTTC. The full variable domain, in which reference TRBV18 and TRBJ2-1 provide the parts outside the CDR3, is NAGVMQNPRHLVRRRGQEARLRCSPMKGHSHVYWYRQLPEEGLKFMVYLQKENIIDESGMPKERFSAEFPKEGPSILRIQQVVRGDSAAYFCASSPPSGANNEQFFGPGTRLTVL.

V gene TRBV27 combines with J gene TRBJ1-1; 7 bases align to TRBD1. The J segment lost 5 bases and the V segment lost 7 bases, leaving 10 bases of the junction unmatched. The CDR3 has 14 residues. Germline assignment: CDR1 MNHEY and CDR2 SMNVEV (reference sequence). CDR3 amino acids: CASMRGRLVTEAFF. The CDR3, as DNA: TGTGCCAGCATGAGGGGGCGTTTAGTGACTGAAGCTTTCTTT.

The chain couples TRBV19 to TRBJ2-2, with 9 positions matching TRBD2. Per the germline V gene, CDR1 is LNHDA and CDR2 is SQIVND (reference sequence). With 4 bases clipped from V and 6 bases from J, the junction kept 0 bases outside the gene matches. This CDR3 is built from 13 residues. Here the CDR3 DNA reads TGTGCCAGTAGTAGCGGGAGGGCCGGGGAGCTGTTTTTT. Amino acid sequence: CASSSGRAGELFF. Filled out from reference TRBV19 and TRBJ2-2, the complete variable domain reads DGGITQSPKYLFRKEGQNVTLSCEQNLNHDAMYWYRQDPGQGLRLIYYSQIVNDFQKGDIAEGYSVSREKKESFPLTVTSAQKNPTAFYLCASSSGRAGELFFGEGSRLTVL.

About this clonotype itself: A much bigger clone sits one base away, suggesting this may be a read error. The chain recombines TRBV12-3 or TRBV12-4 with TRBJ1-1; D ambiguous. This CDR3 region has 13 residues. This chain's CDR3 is CARSLAPVIEAFF. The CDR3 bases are TGTGCCAGAAGTTTAGCGCCAGTCATTGAAGCTTTCTTT.

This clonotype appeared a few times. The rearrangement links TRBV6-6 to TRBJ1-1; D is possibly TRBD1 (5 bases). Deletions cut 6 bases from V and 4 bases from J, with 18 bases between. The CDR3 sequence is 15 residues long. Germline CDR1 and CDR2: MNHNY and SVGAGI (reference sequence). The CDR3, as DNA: TGTGCCAGCAGCTCACCCCAGAGGGGCGGCACTGAAGCTTTCTTT. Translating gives CASSSPQRGGTEAFF.

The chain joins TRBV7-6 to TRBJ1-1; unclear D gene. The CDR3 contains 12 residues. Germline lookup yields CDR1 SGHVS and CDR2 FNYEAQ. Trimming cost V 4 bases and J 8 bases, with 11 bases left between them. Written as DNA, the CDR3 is TGTGCCAGCAGCTCCGTGTCGCCAGAAGCTTTCTTT. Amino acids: CASSSVSPEAFF. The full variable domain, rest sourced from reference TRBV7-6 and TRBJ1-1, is GAGVSQSPRYKVTKRGQDVALRCDPISGHVSLYWYRQALGQGPEFLTYFNYEAQQDKSGLPNDRFSAERPEGSISTLTIQRTEQRDSAMYRCASSSVSPEAFFGQGTRLTVV.

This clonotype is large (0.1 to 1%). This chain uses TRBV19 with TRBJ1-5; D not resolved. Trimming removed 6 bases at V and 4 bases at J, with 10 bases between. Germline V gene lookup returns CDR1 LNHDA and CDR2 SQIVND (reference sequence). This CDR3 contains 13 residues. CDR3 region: CASSTTVNQPQHF. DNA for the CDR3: TGTGCCAGTAGCACAACAGTGAATCAGCCCCAGCATTTT.

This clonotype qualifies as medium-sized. The CDR3 nucleotides are TGTGCCAGCAGTCCATGGACAGGGGGCTTTGGCTACACCTTC. Translated, it gives CASSPWTGGFGYTF. This rearrangement joins TRBV27 to TRBJ1-2, with 11 bases fitting TRBD1. The length of the CDR3 is 14 residues. V lost 5 bases to trimming and J lost 7 bases; unmatched junction nucleotides: 6. Per germline, CDR1 MNHEY and CDR2 SMNVEV (reference sequence).

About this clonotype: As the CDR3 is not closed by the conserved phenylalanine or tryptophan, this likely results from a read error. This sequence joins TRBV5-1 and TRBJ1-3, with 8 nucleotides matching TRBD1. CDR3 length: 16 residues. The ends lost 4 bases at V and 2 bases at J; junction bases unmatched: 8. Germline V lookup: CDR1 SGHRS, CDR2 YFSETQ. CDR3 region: CASSDPGQAAGNTIYI. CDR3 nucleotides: TGCGCCAGCAGCGATCCGGGACAGGCAGCTGGAAACACCATATATATT.

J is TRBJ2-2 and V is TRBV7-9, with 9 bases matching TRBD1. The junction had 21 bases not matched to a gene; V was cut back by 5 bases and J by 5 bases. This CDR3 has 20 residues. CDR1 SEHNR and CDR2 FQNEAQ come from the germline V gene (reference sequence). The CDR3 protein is CASSPAWVNRGRRSTGELFF. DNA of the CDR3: TGTGCCAGCAGCCCTGCTTGGGTGAACAGGGGGCGACGCTCAACCGGGGAGCTGTTTTTT.

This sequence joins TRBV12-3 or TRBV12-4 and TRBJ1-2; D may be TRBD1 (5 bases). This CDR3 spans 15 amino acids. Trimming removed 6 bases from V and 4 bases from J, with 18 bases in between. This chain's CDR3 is CASSPGGGVIYGYTF. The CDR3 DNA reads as TGTGCCAGCAGCCCTGGGGGGGGGGTCATCTATGGCTACACCTTC.

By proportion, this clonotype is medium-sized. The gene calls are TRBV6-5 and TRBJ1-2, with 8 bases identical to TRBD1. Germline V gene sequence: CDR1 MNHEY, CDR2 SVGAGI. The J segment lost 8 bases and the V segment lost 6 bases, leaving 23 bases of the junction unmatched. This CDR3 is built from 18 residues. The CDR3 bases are TGTGCCAGCAGAGCCGGGACAGGAATTATCTCTGAGCATTACGGCTACACCTTC. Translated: CASRAGTGIISEHYGYTF.

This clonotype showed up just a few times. CDR3 protein: CASRARGGVATGELFF. CDR3 nucleotides: TGTGCCAGCAGGGCCAGGGGAGGAGTCGCAACCGGGGAGCTGTTTTTT. The chain joins TRBV12-3 or TRBV12-4 to TRBJ2-2; D assignment may be TRBD1 or TRBD2 (6 bases each). V was cut by 6 bases and J by 5 bases, with 19 bases left in between. This CDR3 region has 16 residues.

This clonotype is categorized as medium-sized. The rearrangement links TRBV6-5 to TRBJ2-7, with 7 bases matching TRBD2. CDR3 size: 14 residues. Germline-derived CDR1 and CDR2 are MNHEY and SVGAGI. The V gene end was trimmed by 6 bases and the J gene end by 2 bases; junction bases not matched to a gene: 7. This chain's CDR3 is CASRPAGTTYEQYF. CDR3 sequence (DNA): TGTGCCAGCAGGCCAGCGGGGACTACCTACGAGCAGTACTTC.

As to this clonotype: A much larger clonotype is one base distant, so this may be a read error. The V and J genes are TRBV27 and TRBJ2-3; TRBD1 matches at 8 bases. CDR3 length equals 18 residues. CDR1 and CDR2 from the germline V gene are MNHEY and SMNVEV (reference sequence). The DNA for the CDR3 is TGTGCCAGCAGTTCCCGAGGAGGAGGACAGGGTCAAGTTTATACGAAGTATTTT. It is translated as CASSSRGGGQGQVYTKYF.

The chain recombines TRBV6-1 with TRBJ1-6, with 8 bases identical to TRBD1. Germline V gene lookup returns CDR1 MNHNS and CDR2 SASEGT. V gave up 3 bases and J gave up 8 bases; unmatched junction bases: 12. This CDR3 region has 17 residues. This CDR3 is CASSDPGGPTGDSPLHF. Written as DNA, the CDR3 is TGTGCCAGCAGTGACCCAGGGGGCCCGACGGGGGATTCACCCCTCCACTTT.

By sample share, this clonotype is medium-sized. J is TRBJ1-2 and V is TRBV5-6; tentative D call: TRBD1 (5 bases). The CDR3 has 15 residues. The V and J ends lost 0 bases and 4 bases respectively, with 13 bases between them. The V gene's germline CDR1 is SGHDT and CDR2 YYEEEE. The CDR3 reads CASSLGDSLGYGYTF. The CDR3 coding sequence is TGTGCCAGCAGCTTGGGCGACAGTCTAGGCTATGGCTACACCTTC.

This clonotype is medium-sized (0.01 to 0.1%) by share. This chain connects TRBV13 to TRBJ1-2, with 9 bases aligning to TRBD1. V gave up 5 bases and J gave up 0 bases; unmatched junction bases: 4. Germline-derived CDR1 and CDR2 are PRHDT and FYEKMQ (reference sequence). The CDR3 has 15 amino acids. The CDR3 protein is CASSLGQGTNYGYTF. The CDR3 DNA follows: TGTGCCAGCAGCCTCGGACAGGGGACTAACTATGGCTACACCTTC.

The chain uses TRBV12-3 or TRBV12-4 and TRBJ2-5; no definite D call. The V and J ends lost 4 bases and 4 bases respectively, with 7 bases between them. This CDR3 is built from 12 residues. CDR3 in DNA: TGTGCCAGCAGTTCTATTAGAGAGACCCAGTACTTC. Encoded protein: CASSSIRETQYF.

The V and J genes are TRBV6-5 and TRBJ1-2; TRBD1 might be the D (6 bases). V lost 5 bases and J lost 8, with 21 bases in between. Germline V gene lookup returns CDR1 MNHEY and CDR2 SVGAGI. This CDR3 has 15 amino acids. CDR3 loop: CASSDGTSGARGYTF. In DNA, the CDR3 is TGTGCCAGCAGTGACGGGACAAGTGGGGCAAGAGGCTACACCTTC.

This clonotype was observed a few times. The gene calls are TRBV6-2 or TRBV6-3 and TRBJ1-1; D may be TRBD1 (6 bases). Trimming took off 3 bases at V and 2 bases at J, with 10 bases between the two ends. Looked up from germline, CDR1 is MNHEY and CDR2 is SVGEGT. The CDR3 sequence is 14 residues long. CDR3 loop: CASSYRTVNTEAFF. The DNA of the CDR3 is TGTGCCAGCAGTTATCGGACAGTCAACACTGAAGCTTTCTTT.

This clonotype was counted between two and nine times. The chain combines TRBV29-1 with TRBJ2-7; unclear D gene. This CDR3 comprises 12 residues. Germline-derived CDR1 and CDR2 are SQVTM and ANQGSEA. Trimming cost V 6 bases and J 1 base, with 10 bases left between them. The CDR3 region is CSVAGSSYEQYF. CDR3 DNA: TGCAGCGTCGCCGGGTCTTCCTACGAGCAGTACTTC.

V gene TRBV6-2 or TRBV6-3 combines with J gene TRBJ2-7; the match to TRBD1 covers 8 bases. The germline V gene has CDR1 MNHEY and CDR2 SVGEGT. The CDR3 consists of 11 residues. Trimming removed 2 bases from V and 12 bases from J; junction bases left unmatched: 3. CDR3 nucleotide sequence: TGTGCCAGCAGTTACGGACAGGGCCCGTACTTC. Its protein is CASSYGQGPYF.

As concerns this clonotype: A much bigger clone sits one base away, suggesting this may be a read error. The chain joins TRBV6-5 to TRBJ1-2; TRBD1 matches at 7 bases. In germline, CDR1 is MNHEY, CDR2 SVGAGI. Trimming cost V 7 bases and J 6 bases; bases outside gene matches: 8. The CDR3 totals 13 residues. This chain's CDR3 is CASIIQGKDGYTF. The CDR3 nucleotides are TGTGCCAGCATAATACAGGGGAAGGATGGCTACACCTTC.

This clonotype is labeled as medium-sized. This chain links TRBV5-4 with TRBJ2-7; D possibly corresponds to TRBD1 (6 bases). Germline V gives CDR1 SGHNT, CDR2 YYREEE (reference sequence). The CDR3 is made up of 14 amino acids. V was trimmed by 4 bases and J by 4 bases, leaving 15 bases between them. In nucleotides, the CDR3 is TGTGCCAGCAGCGACTTTGCAGGGGATTACGAGCAGTACTTC. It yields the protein CASSDFAGDYEQYF.

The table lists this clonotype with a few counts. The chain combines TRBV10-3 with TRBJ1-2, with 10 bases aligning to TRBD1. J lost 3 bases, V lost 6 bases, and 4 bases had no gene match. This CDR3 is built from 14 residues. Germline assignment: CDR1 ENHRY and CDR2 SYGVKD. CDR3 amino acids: CAIRGQGIDYGYTF. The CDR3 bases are TGTGCCATCAGGGGACAGGGGATAGACTATGGCTACACCTTC.